Listed here are 14 T cell receptor beta chains from one sample, sequenced in a study of shared clonotypes between healthy human individuals. TCRdb's table, derived via immunoSEQ multiplex PCR, lists solely in-frame clones and lacks some. Altogether about half a million clones are present, roughly three quarters being singletons, with the ten largest covering more than 10%. Sequencing used PBMCs. These receptors were obtained from a woman in her forties in good health. Some clones in this sample may be carry-over from other donors' samples.

V usage is TRBV6-6 and J usage is TRBJ1-1; the D gene is possibly TRBD1 (6 bases). In germline, CDR1 is MNHNY, CDR2 SVGAGI (reference sequence). Trimming removed 4 bases from V and 2 bases from J, with 17 bases in between. This CDR3 is built from 16 residues. CDR3 amino acids: CASSFRKRTANTEAFF. CDR3 DNA sequence: TGTGCCAGCAGTTTTCGAAAGCGGACAGCAAACACTGAAGCTTTCTTT.

The chain recombines TRBV7-2 with TRBJ1-1, with D unresolved. The CDR3 length is 15 residues. Trimming took 3 bases from V and 1 from J, leaving 12 bases between them. Germline V gene sequence: CDR1 SGHTA, CDR2 FQGNSA. The CDR3 here is CASSFIREGNTEAFF. The CDR3 DNA is TGTGCCAGCAGCTTTATTCGCGAGGGGAACACTGAAGCTTTCTTT.

The genes are TRBV5-8 and TRBJ2-5, with 7 bases that match TRBD1. Germline V gene sequence: CDR1 SGHTS, CDR2 YDEGEE. After removal of 4 bases from V and 1 base from J, the junction contained 4 bases not matched to a gene. The CDR3 is 14 amino acids. The CDR3 loop reads CASSRGQFQETQYF. CDR3 nucleotides: TGTGCCAGCAGCAGGGGACAGTTCCAAGAGACCCAGTACTTC.

The table lists this clone with many counts. Different DNA sequences within this sample yield the same CDR3. The chain recombines TRBV14 with TRBJ1-5; unclear D gene. This CDR3 is built from 13 residues. Germline assignment: CDR1 SGHDN and CDR2 FVKESK. V lost 5 bases and J 4 bases, leaving 9 bases between the germline ends. The CDR3 loop reads CASSVGWNQPQHF. CDR3 nucleotides: TGTGCCAGCAGCGTCGGATGGAATCAGCCCCAGCATTTT.

Remarks on this clone: A far larger clone is only one base removed, so a read error is likely. The chain uses TRBV30 and TRBJ1-1; the D is unclear. Between the trimmed V and J ends, which lost 3 bases and 6 bases, there was a span of 11 bases. CDR1 is GTSNPN, CDR2 SVGIG, per germline (reference sequence). The CDR3 runs 12 residues. As DNA, the CDR3 is TGTGCCTGGAGGGAGGATCGCTCTGAAGCTTTCTTT. Translation gives CAWREDRSEAFF.

The chain combines TRBV5-1 with TRBJ1-5; 8 nucleotides align to TRBD1. V shed 4 bases and J 5 bases; nucleotides not matched to a gene: 8. The CDR3 is 15 residues long. CDR1 is SGHRS and CDR2 is YFSETQ in the germline V gene. The CDR3 reads CASSASTGADQPQHF. The DNA of the CDR3 is TGCGCCAGCAGCGCCTCGACAGGGGCGGATCAGCCCCAGCATTTT.

This clone is a singleton in its sample. A far larger clone is one base from this, pointing to a likely read error. This sample includes further DNA sequences coding for the same CDR3. The chain uses TRBV29-1 and TRBJ2-5, with a weak D call TRBD2 (6 bases). From germline, CDR1 is SQVTM and CDR2 ANQGSEA. V was clipped by 6 bases and J by 5 bases, with 10 bases between them. The CDR3 covers 11 residues. The CDR3 here is CSVSRGETQYF. The CDR3, as DNA: TGCAGCGTCTCCCGGGGGGAGACCCAGTACTTC.

This clone was seen only a few times. The V call is TRBV30, the J call TRBJ1-1; D ambiguous. V was pared by 5 bases and J by 3 bases, with 13 bases between. Per the germline V gene, CDR1 is GTSNPN and CDR2 is SVGIG (reference sequence). This CDR3 comprises 13 residues. CDR3 protein: CAWVQSPYTEAFF. The CDR3 region has the DNA TGTGCCTGGGTCCAGTCCCCGTACACTGAAGCTTTCTTT.

The chain is built from TRBV5-1 and TRBJ2-1; either TRBD1 or TRBD2 may supply D (5 bases each). V lost 1 base and J 4 bases, leaving 9 bases between the germline ends. The V gene's germline CDR1 is SGHRS and CDR2 YFSETQ. The CDR3 is made up of 14 amino acids. The CDR3 bases are TGCGCCAGCAGCTTGTTTGAGGGGTACAATGAGCAGTTCTTC. Translation gives CASSLFEGYNEQFF.

J is TRBJ2-7 and V is TRBV25-1; 9 nucleotides align to TRBD1. The trim removed 3 bases at V and 5 bases at J, leaving 5 bases unmatched. The CDR3 sequence is 14 residues long. Germline V gives CDR1 MGHDK, CDR2 SYGVNS. The CDR3 loop is CASSDPGQGHEQYF. The DNA of the CDR3 is TGTGCCAGCAGTGACCCGGGACAGGGCCACGAGCAGTACTTC.

The chain uses TRBV6-1 and TRBJ2-5, with D perhaps being TRBD1 or TRBD2 (8 bases each). The V gene lost 4 bases and the J gene lost 4 bases, with 28 bases spanning the gap. The germline gives CDR1 MNHNS, CDR2 SASEGT. The CDR3 consists of 19 residues. As DNA, the CDR3 is TGTGCCAGCAGTGGATGGACAGGGACTCTAGCGGGCCCAGGAGAGACCCAGTACTTC. Protein product: CASSGWTGTLAGPGETQYF.

This clone was seen a single time. V is TRBV4-1 and J is TRBJ2-1, with D hard to call. The CDR3 contains 13 residues. Trimming took 2 bases from V and 10 from J, leaving 12 bases between them. Germline V gene lookup returns CDR1 MGHRA and CDR2 YSYEKL. CDR3: CASSQNLGREQFF. The CDR3 nucleotides are TGCGCCAGCAGCCAAAATCTCGGACGAGAGCAGTTCTTC.

The rearrangement joins TRBV5-5 to TRBJ2-5; D call uncertain. The germline CDR1 and CDR2 sequences are SGHKS and YYEKEE (reference sequence). Trimming stripped 4 bases from V and 1 base from J, with 11 bases between. The CDR3 is 14 amino acids. The chain's CDR3 is CASSPRMTQETQYF. The DNA for the CDR3 is TGTGCCAGCAGCCCCCGTATGACCCAAGAGACCCAGTACTTC. The variable domain in full, with the rest retrieved from reference TRBV5-5 and TRBJ2-5, is DAGVTQSPTHLIKTRGQQVTLRCSPISGHKSVSWYQQVLGQGPQFIFQYYEKEERGRGNFPDRFSARQFPNYSSELNVNALLLGDSALYLCASSPRMTQETQYFGPGTRLLVL.

The count of this clone is one. This chain joins TRBV7-2 and TRBJ1-4; D possibly corresponds to TRBD1 (5 bases). The CDR3 runs 16 residues. Trimming took 5 bases from V and 11 from J, leaving 24 bases between them. Germline V gives CDR1 SGHTA, CDR2 FQGNSA. The CDR3 coding sequence is TGTGCCAGCAGCCCGGGGCTAGGCAGGCTAATTGAGAAACTGTTTTTT. Amino acids: CASSPGLGRLIEKLFF.